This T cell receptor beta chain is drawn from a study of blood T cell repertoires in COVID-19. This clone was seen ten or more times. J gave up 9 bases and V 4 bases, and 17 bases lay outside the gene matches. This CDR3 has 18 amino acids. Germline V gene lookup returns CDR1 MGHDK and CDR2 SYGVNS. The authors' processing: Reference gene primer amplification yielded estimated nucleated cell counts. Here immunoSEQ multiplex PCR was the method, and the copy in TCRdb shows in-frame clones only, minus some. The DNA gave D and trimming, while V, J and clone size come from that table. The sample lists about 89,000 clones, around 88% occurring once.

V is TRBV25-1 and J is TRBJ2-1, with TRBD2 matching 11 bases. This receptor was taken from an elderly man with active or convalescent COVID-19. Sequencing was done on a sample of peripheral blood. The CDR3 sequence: CASSAGPETSGSSSEQFF. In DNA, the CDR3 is TGTGCCAGCAGTGCGGGACCCGAAACTAGCGGGAGTTCGAGTGAGCAGTTCTTC.